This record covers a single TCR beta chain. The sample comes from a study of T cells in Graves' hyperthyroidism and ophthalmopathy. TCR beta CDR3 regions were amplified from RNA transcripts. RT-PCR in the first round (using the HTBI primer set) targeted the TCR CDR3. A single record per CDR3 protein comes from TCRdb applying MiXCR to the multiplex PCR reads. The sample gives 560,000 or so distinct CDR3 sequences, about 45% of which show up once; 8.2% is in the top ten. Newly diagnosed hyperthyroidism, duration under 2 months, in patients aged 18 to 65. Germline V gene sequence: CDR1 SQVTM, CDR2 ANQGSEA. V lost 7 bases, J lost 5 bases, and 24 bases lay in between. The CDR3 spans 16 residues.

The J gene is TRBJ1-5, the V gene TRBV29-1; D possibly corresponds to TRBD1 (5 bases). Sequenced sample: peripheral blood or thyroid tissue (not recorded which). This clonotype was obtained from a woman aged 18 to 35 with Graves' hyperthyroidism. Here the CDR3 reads CSASGPWQGNDQPQHF. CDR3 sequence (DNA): TGCAGCGCTAGTGGCCCCTGGCAGGGAAACGATCAGCCCCAGCATTTT. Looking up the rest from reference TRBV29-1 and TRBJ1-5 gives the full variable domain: SAVISQKPSRDICQRGTSLTIQCQVDSQVTMMFWYRQQPGQSLTLIATANQGSEATYESGFVIDKFPISRPNLTFSTLTVSNMSPEDSSIYLCSASGPWQGNDQPQHFGDGTRLSIL.